The clone carrying this TCR beta chain has a count of ten or more. These data come from a study of regulatory T cells in long-lasting Graves disease. Arm-PCR of CDR3 regions with iRepertoire HTBI primers generated TCR beta libraries. TCRdb re-analysed the multiplex PCR reads in MiXCR, keeping a single row per CDR3 protein. The table records around 250,000 distinct CDR3 sequences, 20% of them present only once. The CDR3 consists of 15 residues. Germline CDR1 reads SGHAT; CDR2 reads FQNNGV. With 3 bases removed from V and 5 bases from J, the gap between germline ends came to 13 bases. Noted time point: newly diagnosed GD, antithyroid drugs for less than 3 months. TCR sequences were obtained from RNA taken from PBMCs.

The TCR was taken from a female donor with Graves disease. This rearrangement joins TRBV11-2 to TRBJ1-4; no firm D call. The material sequenced was peripheral blood mononuclear cells (PBMCs), taken at new diagnosis, from a patient treated with antithyroid drugs. In DNA, the CDR3 is TGTGCCAGCAGCTTTGTCCCGGGAACAAATGAAAAACTGTTTTTT. This gives the protein CASSFVPGTNEKLFF.